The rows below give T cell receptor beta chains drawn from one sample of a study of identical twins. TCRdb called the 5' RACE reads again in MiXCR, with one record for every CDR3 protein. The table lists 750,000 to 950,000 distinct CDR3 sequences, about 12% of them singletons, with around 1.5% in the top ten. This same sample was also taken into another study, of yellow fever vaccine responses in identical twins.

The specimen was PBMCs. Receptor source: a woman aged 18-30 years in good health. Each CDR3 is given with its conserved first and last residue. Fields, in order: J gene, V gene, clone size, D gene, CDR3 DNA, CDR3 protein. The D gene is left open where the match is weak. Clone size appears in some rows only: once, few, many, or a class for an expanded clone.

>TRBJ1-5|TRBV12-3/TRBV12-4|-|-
TGTGCCAGCAGTTTACAGACTAGCAATCAGCCCCAGCATTTT
CASSLQTSNQPQHF
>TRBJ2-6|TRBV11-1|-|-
TGTGCCAGCAGCTTAGTTACGCTCCTCACATCCTCTGGGGCCAACGTCCTGACTTTC
CASSLVTLLTSSGANVLTF
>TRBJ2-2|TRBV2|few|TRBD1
TGTGCCAGCAACGGACAGGGGGCTAACACCGGGGAGCTGTTTTTT
CASNGQGANTGELFF
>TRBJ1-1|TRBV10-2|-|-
TGCGCCAGCAGTGAGAACGCGGGGAACACTGAAGCTTTCTTT
CASSENAGNTEAFF
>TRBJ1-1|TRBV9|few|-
TGTGCCAGCAGCGCACAGGGAGACATGAACACTGAAGCTTTCTTT
CASSAQGDMNTEAFF
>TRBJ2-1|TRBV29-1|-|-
TGCAGCGTTCTTCCGCAGCCCTCCTACAATGAGCAGTTCTTC
CSVLPQPSYNEQFF
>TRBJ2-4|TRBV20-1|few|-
TGCAGTGCTAGAGATCCTATTCTAGCCAAAAACATTCAGTACTTC
CSARDPILAKNIQYF
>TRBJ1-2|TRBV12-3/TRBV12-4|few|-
TGTGCCAGCACCAAAGGGGGATTCTATGGCTACACCTTC
CASTKGGFYGYTF
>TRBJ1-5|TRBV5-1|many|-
TGCGCCAGCAGCCCGGCCGGGGGCGATCAGCCCCAGCATTTT
CASSPAGGDQPQHF
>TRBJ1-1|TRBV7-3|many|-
TGTGCCAGCAGCTTAATGGTGAACACTGAAGCTTTCTTT
CASSLMVNTEAFF
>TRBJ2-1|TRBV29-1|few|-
TGCAGCGTTACGAAGACTACCTACTCCTACAATGAGCAGTTCTTC
CSVTKTTYSYNEQFF
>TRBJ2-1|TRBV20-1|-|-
TGCAGTGCCCCACGGGGTCAGTTCATTTTCAATGAGCAGTTCTTC
CSAPRGQFIFNEQFF
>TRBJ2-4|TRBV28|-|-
TGTGCCAGCAGTTTTCAGGGCAGCGCTCTAGCCAAAAACATTCAGTACTTC
CASSFQGSALAKNIQYF
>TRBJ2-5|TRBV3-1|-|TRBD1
TGTGCCAGCAGCCATTGGGACAGGGGAGGAGAGACCCAGTACTTC
CASSHWDRGGETQYF
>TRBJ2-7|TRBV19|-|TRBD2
TGTGCCAGTAAGGGGACTAGCGCCTACGAGCAGTACTTC
CASKGTSAYEQYF
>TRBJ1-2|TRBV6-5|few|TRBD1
TGTGCCAGCAGTTACACAAGGACAGGGAGGGAGTATGGCTACACCTTC
CASSYTRTGREYGYTF
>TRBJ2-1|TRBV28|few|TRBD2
TGTGCCAGCAGTCCACCTCCCGGACTAGCAACCTACAATGAGCAGTTCTTC
CASSPPPGLATYNEQFF
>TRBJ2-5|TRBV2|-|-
TGTGCCAGCAGTGTTGACTTTAATCAAGAGACCCAGTACTTC
CASSVDFNQETQYF
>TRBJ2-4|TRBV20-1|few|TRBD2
TGCAGTGCTAGAGATTGGGGCGGGGGGGCCCAAAACATTCAGTACTTC
CSARDWGGGAQNIQYF
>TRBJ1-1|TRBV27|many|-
TGTGCCAGCAGTTTGTTGGGGAGTGTTTCTGAAGCTTTCTTT
CASSLLGSVSEAFF
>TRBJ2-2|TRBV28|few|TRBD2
TGTGCCACCACCCTCCGACCACTAGCGGGGGGGACCGGGGAGCTGTTTTTT
CATTLRPLAGGTGELFF
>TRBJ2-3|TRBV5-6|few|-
TGTGCCAGCAGCTTAATAGAGTCCCGGGAGCAGTATTTT
CASSLIESREQYF
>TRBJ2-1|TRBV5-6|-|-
TGTGCCAGCAGCTTTGGGTTTAGATCGGCTGAGCAGTTCTTC
CASSFGFRSAEQFF